This entry concerns a single T cell receptor (beta chain). Antigen: not known. This sample is part of a study of T cell responses to AZD1222 COVID-19 vaccine. General study findings and limits: Among the donors, most were white British and more were female, and clonal diversity was possibly underestimated. Among AZD1222 vaccinees, only 5 to 7 were seropositive at baseline.

Sequenced by immunoSEQ multiplex PCR; TCRdb stores in-frame clones only, minus some. Here the sample spans about 150,000 clones, 92% being singletons. J lost 3 bases, V lost 0 bases, and 10 bases had no gene match. The CDR3 is made up of 17 amino acids. Germline values: CDR1 MNHEY, CDR2 SMNVEV (reference sequence). Second-dose timings of about 4 or about 12 weeks were pooled. The sequences come from peripheral blood, collected 28 days after the second AZD1222 dose. The clonotype comes from an adult who received the AZD1222 COVID-19 vaccine. The chain carries TRBV27 and TRBJ1-1, with 7 bases identical to TRBD1. The CDR3 reads CASSLSKGGWGYTEAFF. CDR3 coding DNA: TGTGCCAGCAGTTTATCGAAAGGGGGCTGGGGTTACACTGAAGCTTTCTTT.